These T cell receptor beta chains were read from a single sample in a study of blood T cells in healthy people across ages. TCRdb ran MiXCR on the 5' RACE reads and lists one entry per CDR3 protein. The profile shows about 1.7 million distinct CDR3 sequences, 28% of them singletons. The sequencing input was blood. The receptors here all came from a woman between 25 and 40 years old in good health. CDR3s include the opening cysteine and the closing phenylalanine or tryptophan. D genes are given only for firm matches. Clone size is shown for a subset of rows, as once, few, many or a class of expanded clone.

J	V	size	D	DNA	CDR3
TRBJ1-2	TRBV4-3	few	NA	TGCGCCAGCAGCCCTTCTTTGGGGGGGCCATATGGCTACACCTTC	CASSPSLGGPYGYTF
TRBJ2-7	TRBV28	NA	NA	TGTGCCAGCAGTTATTCGGCCGGGGACGAGCAGTACTTC	CASSYSAGDEQYF
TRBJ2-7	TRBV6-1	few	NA	TGTGCCAGCAGTGTAACGGTACAGTCCTACGAGCAGTACTTC	CASSVTVQSYEQYF
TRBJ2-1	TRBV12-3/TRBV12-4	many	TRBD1	TGTGCCAGCAGTCCAGACAGGGGCCATGAGCAGTTCTTC	CASSPDRGHEQFF
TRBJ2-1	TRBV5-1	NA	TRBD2	TGCGCCAGCAGCTTGGAAGCGGGGGGGCCTGGTGAGCAGTTCTTC	CASSLEAGGPGEQFF
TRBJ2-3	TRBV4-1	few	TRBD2	TGCGCCAGCAGCCAAGTTACTAGCGGGGGGACGGAAGATACGCAGTATTTT	CASSQVTSGGTEDTQYF
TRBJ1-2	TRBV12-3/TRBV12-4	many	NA	TGTGCCAGCAGTTTTTTGGGGAGCTATGGCTACACCTTC	CASSFLGSYGYTF
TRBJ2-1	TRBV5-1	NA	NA	TGCGCCAGCAGCTACTACCCAGGGGGCGCGGGGGTGAATGAGCAGTTCTTC	CASSYYPGGAGVNEQFF
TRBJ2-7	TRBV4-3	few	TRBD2	TGCGCCAGCAGCCAAAGCCTTGGGAGGGGAGGTCTGTGGGACGAGCAGTACTTC	CASSQSLGRGGLWDEQYF
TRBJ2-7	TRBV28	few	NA	TGTGCCAGCAGTCGCCAACGGGACATCTGGAGCTCCTACGAGCAGTACTTC	CASSRQRDIWSSYEQYF
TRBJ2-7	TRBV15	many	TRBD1	TGTGCCACCAGCAGAGAGGTCGTTACAGGGGGTTACGAGCAGTACTTC	CATSREVVTGGYEQYF
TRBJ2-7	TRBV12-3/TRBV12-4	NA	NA	TGTGCCAGCGCCCGCCTGGGGCTTCGCTACGAGCAGTACTTC	CASARLGLRYEQYF
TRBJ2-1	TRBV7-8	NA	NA	TGTGCCAGCAGCTTAGGCACTGGTAGCGTCGCAAGCTCCTACAATGAGCAGTTCTTC	CASSLGTGSVASSYNEQFF
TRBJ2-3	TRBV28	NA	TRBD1	TGTGCCAGCAGTTTATTTCAGGGGGTCGATACGCAGTATTTT	CASSLFQGVDTQYF
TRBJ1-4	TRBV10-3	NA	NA	TGTGCCATCAGTGAGGGGTCGAGTGACAGTTCAAAACTGTTTTTT	CAISEGSSDSSKLFF
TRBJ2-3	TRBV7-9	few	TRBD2	TGTGCCAGCACCACCCCCGGGACTAGCGGGAGATCAGATACGCAGTATTTT	CASTTPGTSGRSDTQYF
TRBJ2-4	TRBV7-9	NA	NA	TGTGCCAGCGCCCAAGGGGTGGCAAACATTCAGTACTTC	CASAQGVANIQYF